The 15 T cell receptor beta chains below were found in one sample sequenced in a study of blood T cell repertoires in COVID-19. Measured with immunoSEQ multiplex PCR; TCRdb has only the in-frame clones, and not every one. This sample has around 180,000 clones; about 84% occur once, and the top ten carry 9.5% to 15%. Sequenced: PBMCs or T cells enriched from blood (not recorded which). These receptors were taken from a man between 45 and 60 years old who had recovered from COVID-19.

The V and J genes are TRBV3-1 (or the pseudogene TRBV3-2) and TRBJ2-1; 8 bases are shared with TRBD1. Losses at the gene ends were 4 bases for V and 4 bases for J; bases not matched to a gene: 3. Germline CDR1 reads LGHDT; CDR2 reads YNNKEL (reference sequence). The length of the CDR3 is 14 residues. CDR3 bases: TGTGCCAGCAGCCCTAACAGGGGGTACAATGAGCAGTTCTTC. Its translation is CASSPNRGYNEQFF.

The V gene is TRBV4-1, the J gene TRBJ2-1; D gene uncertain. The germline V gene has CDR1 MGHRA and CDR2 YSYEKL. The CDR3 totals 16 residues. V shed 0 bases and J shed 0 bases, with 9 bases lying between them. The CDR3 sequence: CASSQDSLFSYNEQFF. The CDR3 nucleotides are TGCGCCAGCAGCCAAGATAGCCTTTTCTCCTACAATGAGCAGTTCTTC.

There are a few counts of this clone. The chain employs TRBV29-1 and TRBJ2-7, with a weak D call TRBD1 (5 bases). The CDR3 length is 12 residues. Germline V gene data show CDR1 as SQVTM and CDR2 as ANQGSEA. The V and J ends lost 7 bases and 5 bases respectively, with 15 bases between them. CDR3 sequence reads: CSAKGDSHEQYF. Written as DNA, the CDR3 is TGCAGCGCAAAAGGGGATTCCCACGAGCAGTACTTC.

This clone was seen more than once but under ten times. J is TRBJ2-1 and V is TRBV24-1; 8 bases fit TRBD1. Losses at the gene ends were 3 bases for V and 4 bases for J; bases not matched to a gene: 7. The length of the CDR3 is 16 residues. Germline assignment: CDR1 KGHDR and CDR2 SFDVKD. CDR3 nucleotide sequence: TGTGCCACCAGTGATCCCACAGGGGGAAGTTACAATGAGCAGTTCTTC. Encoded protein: CATSDPTGGSYNEQFF.

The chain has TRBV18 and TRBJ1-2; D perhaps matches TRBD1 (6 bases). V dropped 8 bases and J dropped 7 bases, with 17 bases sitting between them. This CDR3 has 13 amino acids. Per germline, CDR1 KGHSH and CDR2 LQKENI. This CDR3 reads CASARTDAAGYTF. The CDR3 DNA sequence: TGTGCCAGCGCCCGGACAGATGCCGCTGGCTACACCTTC.

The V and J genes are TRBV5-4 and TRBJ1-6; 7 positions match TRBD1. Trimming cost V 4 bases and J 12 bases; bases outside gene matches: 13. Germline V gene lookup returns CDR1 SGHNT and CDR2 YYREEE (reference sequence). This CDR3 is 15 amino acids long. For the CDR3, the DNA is TGTGCCAGCAGCCAGGGCCTCAGGGGGTCAGAACCCCTCCACTTT. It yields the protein CASSQGLRGSEPLHF.

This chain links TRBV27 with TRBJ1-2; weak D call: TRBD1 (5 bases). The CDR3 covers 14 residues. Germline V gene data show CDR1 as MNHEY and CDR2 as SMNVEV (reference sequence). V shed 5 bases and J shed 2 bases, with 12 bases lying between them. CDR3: CASSLDRGNYGYTF. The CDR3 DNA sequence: TGTGCCAGCAGTCTAGATCGGGGGAACTATGGCTACACCTTC.

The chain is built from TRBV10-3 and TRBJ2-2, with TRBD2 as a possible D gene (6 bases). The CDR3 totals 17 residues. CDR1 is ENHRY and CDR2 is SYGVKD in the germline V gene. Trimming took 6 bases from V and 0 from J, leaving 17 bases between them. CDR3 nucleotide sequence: TGTGCCATCAGGGCGGGGCGGGGCACCACGAACACCGGGGAGCTGTTTTTT. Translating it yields CAIRAGRGTTNTGELFF.

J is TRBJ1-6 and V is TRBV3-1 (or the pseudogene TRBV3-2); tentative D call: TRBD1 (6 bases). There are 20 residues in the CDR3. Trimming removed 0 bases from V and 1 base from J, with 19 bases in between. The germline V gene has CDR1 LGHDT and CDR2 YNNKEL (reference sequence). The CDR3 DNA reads TGTGCCAGCAGCCAAGATAGGGGGACACCTCTATCATCCTATAATTCACCCCTCCACTTT. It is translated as CASSQDRGTPLSSYNSPLHF.

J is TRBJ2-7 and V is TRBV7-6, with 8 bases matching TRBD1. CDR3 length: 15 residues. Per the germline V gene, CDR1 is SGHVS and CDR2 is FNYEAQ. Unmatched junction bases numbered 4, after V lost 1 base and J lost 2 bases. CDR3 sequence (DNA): TGTGCCAGCAGCTTAGGGACAGGGTTTCCCTACGAGCAGTACTTC. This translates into CASSLGTGFPYEQYF.

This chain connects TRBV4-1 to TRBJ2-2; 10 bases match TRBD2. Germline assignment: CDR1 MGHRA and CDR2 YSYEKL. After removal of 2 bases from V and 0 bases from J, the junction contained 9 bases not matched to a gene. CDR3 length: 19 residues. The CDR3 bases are TGCGCCAGCAGCCAACTTGGGCTAGCGGGGGCGCCGAACACCGGGGAGCTGTTTTTT. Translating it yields CASSQLGLAGAPNTGELFF.

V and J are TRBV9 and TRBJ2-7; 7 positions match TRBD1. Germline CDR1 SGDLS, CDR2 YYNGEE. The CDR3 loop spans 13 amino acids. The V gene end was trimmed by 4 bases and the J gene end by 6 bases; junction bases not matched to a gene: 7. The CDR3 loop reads CASSPGGRVEQYF. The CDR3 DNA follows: TGTGCCAGCAGCCCAGGGGGAAGGGTCGAGCAGTACTTC.

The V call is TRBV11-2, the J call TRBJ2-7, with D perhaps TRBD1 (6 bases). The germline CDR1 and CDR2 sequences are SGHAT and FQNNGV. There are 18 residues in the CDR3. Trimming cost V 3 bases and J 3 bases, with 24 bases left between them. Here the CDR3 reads CASSLQSTGIINRYEQYF. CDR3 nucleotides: TGTGCCAGCAGCTTGCAAAGTACAGGGATTATCAACCGCTACGAGCAGTACTTC. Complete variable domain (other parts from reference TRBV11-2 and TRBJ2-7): EAGVAQSPRYKIIEKRQSVAFWCNPISGHATLYWYQQILGQGPKLLIQFQNNGVVDDSQLPKDRFSAERLKGVDSTLKIQPAKLEDSAVYLCASSLQSTGIINRYEQYFGPGTRLTVT.

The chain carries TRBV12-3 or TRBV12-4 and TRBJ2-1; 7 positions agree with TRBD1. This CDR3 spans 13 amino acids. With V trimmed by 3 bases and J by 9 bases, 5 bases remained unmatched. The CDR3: CASSFPTGVEQFF. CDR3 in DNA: TGTGCCAGCAGTTTCCCTACAGGGGTTGAGCAGTTCTTC.

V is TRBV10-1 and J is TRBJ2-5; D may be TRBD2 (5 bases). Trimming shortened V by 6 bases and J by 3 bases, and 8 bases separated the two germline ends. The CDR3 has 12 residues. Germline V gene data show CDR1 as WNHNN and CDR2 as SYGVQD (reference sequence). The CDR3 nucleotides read TGCGCCAGCAGCCGGGGAAAAGAGACCCAGTACTTC. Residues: CASSRGKETQYF.